This entry lists 23 T cell receptor beta chains sequenced from one sample in a study of a mutant IDH1 vaccine in newly diagnosed glioma. The antigens for these receptors are not known. Data came from immunoSEQ multiplex PCR; TCRdb stores just in-frame clones and leaves some out. The profile covers around 65,000 clones, with 80% appearing a single time and 5.9% taken by the ten largest. Time point reported: week 11, during vaccination. In the vaccine, a single dose held 300 ug of the mutant IDH1 20-mer peptide, along with topical imiquimod. Sample: PBMCs, taken from a glioma patient whose treatment included an IDH1 peptide vaccine. These TCRs come from a man aged 50 to 60 with glioma.

This chain joins TRBV25-1 and TRBJ2-5; D may be TRBD1 or TRBD2 (5 bases each). CDR3 size: 13 residues. Between the trimmed V and J ends, which lost 3 bases and 4 bases, there was a span of 9 bases. Germline V gene sequence: CDR1 MGHDK, CDR2 SYGVNS. CDR3 loop: CASSESGGETQYF. CDR3 nucleotide sequence: TGTGCCAGCAGTGAGTCTGGGGGAGAGACCCAGTACTTC.

This clone came up a few times. The chain links TRBV29-1 to TRBJ1-5, with D perhaps TRBD1 (5 bases). The CDR3 has 13 amino acids. Germline-derived CDR1 and CDR2 are SQVTM and ANQGSEA. V was pared by 4 bases and J by 6 bases, with 13 bases between. Written as DNA, the CDR3 is TGCAGCGTTGGGGACGGGGGTAGTCAGCCCCAGCATTTT. It specifies CSVGDGGSQPQHF.

The rearrangement links TRBV15 to TRBJ1-4, with D perhaps TRBD1 (6 bases). Germline loops: CDR1 LNHNV, CDR2 YYDKDF (reference sequence). This CDR3 contains 14 residues. The germline V and J ends were trimmed by 1 base and 8 bases, with 11 bases remaining between them. The CDR3 DNA follows: TGTGCCACCAGCAGAGTAGGGGGGCGGGAAAAACTGTTTTTT. Amino acid sequence: CATSRVGGREKLFF. Full variable domain (remainder filled in from reference TRBV15 and TRBJ1-4): DAMVIQNPRYQVTQFGKPVTLSCSQTLNHNVMYWYQQKSSQAPKLLFHYYDKDFNNEADTPDNFQSRRPNTSFCFLDIRSPGLGDTAMYLCATSRVGGREKLFFGSGTQLSVL.

This chain joins TRBV6-1 and TRBJ2-1, with D possibly TRBD1 on 6 matching bases. The ends were cut back, 6 bases at V and 2 bases at J, with 14 bases in the middle. The CDR3 runs to 15 residues. The germline V gene encodes CDR1 MNHNS and CDR2 SASEGT. The CDR3 nucleotides read TGTGCCAGCAGCTTCAGGGGTAACACCTACAATGAGCAGTTCTTC. Encoded protein: CASSFRGNTYNEQFF.

As to this clone: Mismatch with germline at one junction end may stem from a read error. The V call is TRBV27, the J call TRBJ1-1, with 7 bases identical to TRBD1. CDR1 is MNHEY, CDR2 SMNVEV, per germline (reference sequence). This CDR3 region has 17 residues. The CDR3, as DNA: TGTGCCAGCAGTTTAACACCAGGGGGAGGAGTGAACCCTGAAGCTTTCTTT. It is translated as CASSLTPGGGVNPEAFF.

The chain employs TRBV18 and TRBJ2-2, with D possibly being TRBD2 (7 bases). CDR1 and CDR2 from the germline V gene are KGHSH and LQKENI. With 3 bases removed from V and 6 bases from J, the gap between germline ends came to 17 bases. The CDR3 contains 16 residues. CDR3 DNA: TGTGCCAGCTCACCCCGGGGAGGGGGTAGCGCCGGGGAGCTGTTTTTT. Encoded protein: CASSPRGGGSAGELFF.

This chain uses TRBV11-3 with TRBJ2-1; D is unresolved. This CDR3 is built from 12 residues. The V end lost 2 bases, the J end lost 10 bases, and 9 bases lay between the germline ends. The germline CDR1 and CDR2 sequences are SGHNT and YENEEA. The DNA of the CDR3 is TGTGCCAGCAGCTTACAACCCACCGAGCAGTTCTTC. Its protein is CASSLQPTEQFF.

This clone has just a few counts. The chain uses TRBV4-1 and TRBJ1-1; D remains ambiguous. The germline V and J ends were trimmed by 3 bases and 1 base, with 9 bases remaining between them. This CDR3 is 14 amino acids long. Germline CDR1 and CDR2: MGHRA and YSYEKL. The CDR3, as DNA: TGCGCCAGCAGCCACGGACGGGGGAACACTGAAGCTTTCTTT. Translation gives CASSHGRGNTEAFF.

The V gene is TRBV5-5, the J gene TRBJ2-7; 9 bases line up with TRBD2. The CDR3 is 14 residues long. Germline V gene lookup returns CDR1 SGHKS and CDR2 YYEKEE (reference sequence). The trim removed 3 bases at V and 2 bases at J, leaving 3 bases unmatched. The CDR3 region is CASSSTSGAYEQYF. The CDR3, as DNA: TGTGCCAGCAGCTCGACTAGCGGCGCCTACGAGCAGTACTTC.

This chain links TRBV4-2 with TRBJ2-5; perhaps TRBD2 as D (6 bases). CDR1 is LGHNA and CDR2 is YNFKEQ in the germline V gene. Trimming took 0 bases from V and 4 from J, leaving 15 bases between them. The CDR3 runs 16 residues. The CDR3 region is CASSQDRRVRGETQYF. CDR3 sequence (DNA): TGTGCCAGCAGCCAAGATAGGAGGGTGAGGGGAGAGACCCAGTACTTC.

The V gene is TRBV7-9, the J gene TRBJ1-6, with D unclear. CDR3 size: 13 residues. Germline values: CDR1 SEHNR, CDR2 FQNEAQ (reference sequence). The ends were cut back, 5 bases at V and 8 bases at J, with 10 bases in the middle. The CDR3 here is CASSPVSDSPLHF. CDR3 nucleotides: TGTGCCAGCAGCCCCGTATCTGATTCACCCCTCCACTTT.

The V and J genes are TRBV4-1 and TRBJ2-3, with 7 nucleotides matching TRBD2. CDR1 and CDR2 (germline): MGHRA, YSYEKL. The length of the CDR3 is 15 residues. V was clipped by 6 bases and J by 1 base; unmatched bases: 7. For the CDR3, the DNA is TGCGCCAGCAGTCCTCTTGCGGGGGGCACAGATACGCAGTATTTT. It translates to CASSPLAGGTDTQYF.

This sequence joins TRBV7-8 and TRBJ2-1; D is tentatively TRBD1 or TRBD2 (7 bases each). Germline-derived CDR1 and CDR2 are SGHVS and FQNEAQ. The CDR3 is made up of 15 amino acids. Trimming pared 5 bases from V and 6 bases from J, leaving 17 bases between. The CDR3 DNA sequence: TGTGCCAGCAGCCCTGAACCCAGGGGGGGCAATGAGCAGTTCTTC. This gives the protein CASSPEPRGGNEQFF.

This rearrangement joins TRBV6-1 to TRBJ2-1; a possible D gene is TRBD2 (7 bases). Trimming pared 3 bases from V and 7 bases from J, leaving 16 bases between. Germline CDR1 reads MNHNS; CDR2 reads SASEGT. The CDR3 length is 15 residues. CDR3 loop: CASSDQLGGANEQFF. CDR3 nucleotides: TGTGCCAGCAGTGATCAGCTAGGGGGGGCGAATGAGCAGTTCTTC.

The chain couples TRBV10-3 to TRBJ1-2, with TRBD1 as a possible D gene (6 bases). This CDR3 spans 14 amino acids. Deletions cut 4 bases from V and 7 bases from J, with 16 bases between. From germline, CDR1 is ENHRY and CDR2 SYGVKD. The CDR3 region has the DNA TGTGCCATCAGTGGGGGGCAGGGTGGAGCTGGCTACACCTTC. Residues: CAISGGQGGAGYTF.

V and J are TRBV6-1 and TRBJ2-4; D might be TRBD1 (7 bases). V was cut by 0 bases and J by 0 bases, with 24 bases left in between. This CDR3 comprises 21 residues. Germline V CDR1 and CDR2: MNHNS, SASEGT. The CDR3 region has the DNA TGTGCCAGCAGTGAAGCGGTCGACAGGGAGGATTATGTGATAGCCAAAAACATTCAGTACTTC. The encoded protein is CASSEAVDREDYVIAKNIQYF.

The CDR3 here is CASRLPGTGGTGELFF. For the CDR3, the DNA is TGTGCCAGCAGACTTCCCGGTACAGGGGGCACCGGGGAGCTGTTTTTT. The chain combines TRBV5-5 with TRBJ2-2, with 8 bases fitting TRBD1. Germline CDR1 is SGHKS and CDR2 is YYEKEE (reference sequence). The CDR3 runs to 16 residues. The J segment lost 4 bases and the V segment lost 5 bases, leaving 10 bases of the junction unmatched.

CDR3 coding DNA: TGTGCCAGCAGCTTAAACAGGGGGAAAACTGAAGCTTTCTTT. Its protein product is CASSLNRGKTEAFF. The V and J genes are TRBV6-1 and TRBJ1-1; TRBD1 agrees at 8 bases. The J segment lost 5 bases and the V segment lost 6 bases, leaving 8 bases of the junction unmatched. The CDR3 spans 14 residues. Germline loops: CDR1 MNHNS, CDR2 SASEGT.

The rearrangement links TRBV6-5 to TRBJ2-7; 10 bases map to TRBD1. The CDR3 length is 15 residues. V gave up 2 bases and J gave up 5 bases; unmatched junction bases: 6. The germline V gene encodes CDR1 MNHEY and CDR2 SVGAGI. The CDR3 protein is CASSYGQGGGNEQYF. CDR3 coding DNA: TGTGCCAGCAGTTACGGACAGGGGGGGGGTAACGAGCAGTACTTC.

The chain carries TRBV7-8 and TRBJ1-2; D is unresolved. Trimming stripped 1 base from V and 8 bases from J, with 14 bases between. This CDR3 has 14 amino acids. Germline CDR1 SGHVS, CDR2 FQNEAQ. CDR3 in DNA: TGTGCCAGCAGCTTAGAAATATCAGGCTACGGCTACACCTTC. Protein product: CASSLEISGYGYTF.

The sample holds a few counts of this clone. CDR3: CASSFRGVQPQHF. The CDR3 DNA reads TGTGCCAGCAGTTTTCGGGGAGTACAGCCCCAGCATTTT. The rearrangement joins TRBV28 to TRBJ1-5; no definite D call. Germline V gene lookup returns CDR1 MDHEN and CDR2 SYDVKM. There are 13 residues in the CDR3. Trimming cost V 3 bases and J 7 bases, with 10 bases left between them.

CDR3 sequence: CASSQGTRAFPEAFF. The CDR3 DNA is TGCGCCAGCAGCCAAGGAACTCGGGCTTTTCCTGAAGCTTTCTTT. The rearrangement uses TRBV4-3 and TRBJ1-1, with D uncertain. The CDR3 extends over 15 amino acids. The V and J ends lost 1 base and 6 bases respectively, with 15 bases between them. Germline V gene lookup returns CDR1 LGHNA and CDR2 YSLEER.

The chain is built from TRBV5-8 and TRBJ2-1, with 7 bases fitting TRBD2. After removal of 1 base from V and 8 bases from J, the junction contained 12 bases not matched to a gene. The CDR3 has 16 residues. Germline-derived CDR1 and CDR2 are SGHTS and YDEGEE. The CDR3 nucleotides are TGTGCCAGCAGCTTGCTGACTAGCTCGACGGGGGATGAGCAGTTCTTC. This encodes CASSLLTSSTGDEQFF.